This T cell receptor (beta chain) was sequenced for a study of Ad26.COV2.S vaccination and SARS-CoV-2 variants. Study-level background: The trial was COV1001 and the donor's arm was Ad26.COV2.S.

Sequencing was performed with immunoSEQ multiplex PCR; in TCRdb, only in-frame clones are kept and a portion is missing. The top ten hold less than 2% of the sample, which has 410,000 or so clones, around 92% seen once. V trimming: 10 bases; J trimming: 2 bases; junction bases outside the gene matches: 10. CDR3 size: 16 residues. The V gene's germline CDR1 is SGHRS and CDR2 YFSETQ. Sample treatment: roughly 19 received Ad26.COV2.S at low or high dose, single or two shots; 5 received placebo; per-sample allocation not given. Day 63 following the first vaccine or placebo injection was when the samples were taken. Aged 18-55 years, donor was enrolled in Boston in about 2020. In the vaccine, an Ad26 vector expressed the SARS-CoV-2 spike of the Wuhan strain.

The sample in question was peripheral blood, obtained in a trial of Ad26.COV2.S vaccine versus placebo. This TCR was sampled from a person between 18 and 60 years old who received the Ad26.COV2.S COVID-19 vaccine or a placebo. V usage is TRBV5-1 and J usage is TRBJ2-5; TRBD2 aligns across 14 bases. The CDR3 DNA sequence: TGCGCCGTAAAGACTAGCGGGGGGGCTAGGCAAGAGACCCAGTACTTC. Its translation is CAVKTSGGARQETQYF.